This TCR beta chain was sequenced in a study of patients and donors after allogeneic stem cell transplantation. MiXCR, applied by TCRdb to the RT-PCR reads, yields one record per CDR3 protein. Of roughly 230,000 distinct CDR3 sequences detected, roughly 13% appear once; the ten largest clones hold 11%. Germline CDR1 is SNHLY and CDR2 is FYNNEI. This CDR3 is 11 amino acids long. V gave up 7 bases and J gave up 5 bases, with 7 bases separating them. This clonotype was seen more than once but under ten times. This receptor was identified in a human donor who was either an allogeneic HSCT recipient or a stem cell or donor lymphocyte infusion donor (not recorded which). It is not recorded whose cells these are; they may come from a transplant donor. The V and J genes are TRBV2 and TRBJ2-3; D remains unclear. The source material was blood, either unsorted or a sorted T cell fraction (not recorded which). The CDR3 loop reads CASTNRDTQYF. DNA for the CDR3: TGTGCCAGCACGAATAGAGATACGCAGTATTTT.